The rows below give T cell receptor beta chains drawn from one sample of a study of blood T cell repertoires in COVID-19. Some clones are missing from TCRdb's copy, which holds only in-frame ones; the method was immunoSEQ multiplex PCR. The table shows about 150,000 clones, with around 85% occurring only once. Sequences were obtained from peripheral blood. The receptors were sampled from a woman aged 40 to 50 with active or convalescent COVID-19. Both conserved end residues are part of each CDR3. A D gene is named only where the DNA matches it firmly. Clone size appears in some rows only: once, few, many, or a class for an expanded clone.

>few|NA|TRBV30|TRBJ2-2
CAWSLRRDPRNTGELFF
TGTGCCTGGAGTCTAAGGCGGGACCCTCGGAACACCGGGGAGCTGTTTTTT
>NA|NA|TRBV9|TRBJ1-1
CASSVATEGRDTEAFF
TGTGCCAGCAGCGTAGCTACTGAGGGCAGAGACACTGAAGCTTTCTTT
>once|NA|TRBV3-1/TRBV3-2|TRBJ1-6
CASSYGGSSPLHF
TGTGCCAGCAGTTACGGCGGGAGTTCACCCCTCCACTTT
>NA|NA|TRBV5-1|TRBJ1-2
CASSLDGPLSDGYTF
TGCGCCAGCAGCTTGGATGGGCCCCTCAGTGATGGCTACACCTTC
>NA|NA|TRBV3-1/TRBV3-2|TRBJ2-2
CASSQDGASTGELFF
TGTGCCAGCAGCCAAGACGGAGCCAGCACCGGGGAGCTGTTTTTT
>NA|TRBD1|TRBV30|TRBJ1-2
CAWNRPRGQGVGYGYTF
TGTGCCTGGAACCGCCCAAGAGGACAGGGGGTTGGCTATGGCTACACCTTC
>NA|TRBD1|TRBV19|TRBJ1-4
CASSVQGGREKLFF
TGTGCCAGTAGTGTCCAGGGGGGACGCGAAAAACTGTTTTTT
>NA|TRBD2|TRBV6-4|TRBJ2-3
CASSTSGSTDTQYF
TGTGCCAGCTCTACTAGCGGCAGCACAGATACGCAGTATTTT
>NA|NA|TRBV5-4|TRBJ1-3
CASSLAGGNTIYF
TGTGCCAGCAGCTTAGCAGGGGGAAACACCATATATTTT
>NA|TRBD2|TRBV7-2|TRBJ2-1
CASSLVVTSGSTSYNEQFF
TGTGCCAGCAGCTTAGTAGTGACTAGCGGGAGTACGTCCTACAATGAGCAGTTCTTC
>NA|NA|TRBV3-1/TRBV3-2|TRBJ1-2
CASSQDRGSGYTF
TGTGCCAGCAGCCAAGATAGGGGGAGTGGCTACACCTTC
>once|TRBD2|TRBV7-2|TRBJ2-4
CASSPRSGAAHKNIQYF
TGTGCCAGCAGCCCCCGAAGCGGGGCCGCCCACAAAAACATTCAGTACTTC
>NA|NA|TRBV5-8|TRBJ2-3
CASTLIRSTDTQYF
TGTGCCAGCACCCTCATCAGAAGCACAGATACGCAGTATTTT
>NA|NA|TRBV6-5|TRBJ1-6
CASILLAGHNSPLHF
TGTGCCAGCATCCTACTTGCGGGCCATAATTCACCCCTCCACTTT
>NA|NA|TRBV15|TRBJ1-5
CATSRSYQPQHF
TGTGCCACCAGCAGATCATATCAGCCCCAGCATTTT
>NA|TRBD2|TRBV7-2|TRBJ2-3
CASSLVGAGGPGDTQYF
TGTGCCAGCAGCTTAGTGGGGGCGGGGGGGCCCGGGGATACGCAGTATTTT
>once|NA|TRBV15|TRBJ2-1
CATSRGASSTYNEQFF
TGTGCCACCAGCAGAGGCGCCTCATCCACCTACAATGAGCAGTTCTTC
>once|NA|TRBV5-6|TRBJ1-5
CASRRRGSNQPQHF
TGTGCCAGCAGAAGGCGAGGGAGCAATCAGCCCCAGCATTTT
>NA|NA|TRBV1|TRBJ2-7
CTSSQGKPQGAAEQYF
TGCACCAGCAGCCAAGGAAAGCCACAGGGGGCGGCCGAGCAGTACTTC
>many|TRBD2|TRBV4-3|TRBJ2-1
CASSQDGLAGGYEQFF
TGCGCCAGCAGCCAAGATGGGCTAGCGGGAGGGTATGAGCAGTTCTTC
>NA|TRBD1|TRBV6-5|TRBJ1-2
CASRLQGYYGYTF
TGTGCCAGCAGACTACAGGGGTACTATGGCTACACCTTC
>NA|TRBD1|TRBV7-9|TRBJ1-2
CASSSGQGYGYTF
TGTGCCAGCAGCTCGGGACAGGGGTACGGCTACACCTTC
>NA|NA|TRBV2|TRBJ2-7
CAGLRGYEQYF
TGTGCCGGGCTTAGGGGCTACGAGCAGTACTTC
>NA|NA|TRBV29-1|TRBJ1-1
CSVPGVGGTEAFF
TGCAGCGTCCCGGGTGTGGGGGGAACTGAAGCTTTCTTT
>NA|TRBD1|TRBV18|TRBJ1-4
CASSPSGRGLGNEKLFF
TGTGCCAGCTCACCATCCGGAAGGGGGCTGGGAAATGAAAAACTGTTTTTT
>NA|TRBD1|TRBV5-6|TRBJ2-7
CASSFWDRPYEQYF
TGTGCCAGCAGCTTCTGGGACAGACCCTACGAGCAGTACTTC
>NA|NA|TRBV6-5|TRBJ1-6
CASSYSFPALHF
TGTGCCAGCAGTTACTCCTTCCCAGCCCTCCACTTT